Sequencing of this T cell receptor beta chain was carried out in a study of memory CD4+ T cells and cytomegalovirus serostatus. Notes on the study in general: Each of fewer than 80 CMV-associated TCRbeta sequences occurred in one to five individuals. The CMV-associated TCR signature appears largely within the CD4+ memory repertoire. A US-trained random forest predicted CMV serostatus with median AUC roughly 0.91.

The protocol was immunoSEQ multiplex PCR, while the TCRdb copy is restricted to in-frame clones and leaves out a portion. Seen here are 40,000 to 55,000 clones, about 74% observed once, and the top ten hold 0.9% to 1.5%. Trimming removed 0 bases at V and 6 bases at J, with 12 bases between. The germline V gene encodes CDR1 SGHRS and CDR2 YFSETQ. The length of the CDR3 is 14 residues. A note on this clone: Its antigen remains unknown.

Single viable CD3+CD4+CD8-CD45RO+ cells were sorted as the memory CD4+ T cells. Serostatus was set by detecting CMV pp150, pp28, p38, p52 IgG. The sequence was collected from an adult in good health and CMV-seropositive. Sequenced: memory CD4+ T cells from blood. The chain links TRBV5-1 to TRBJ1-1; a possible D gene is TRBD1 (5 bases). CDR3 DNA: TGCGCCAGCAGCTTGGCAGGGTTATTCCCTGAAGCTTTCTTT. It translates to CASSLAGLFPEAFF. Combining the CDR3 with reference TRBV5-1 and TRBJ1-1 gives the whole variable domain KAGVTQTPRYLIKTRGQQVTLSCSPISGHRSVSWYQQTPGQGLQFLFEYFSETQRNKGNFPGRFSGRQFSNSRSEMNVSTLELGDSALYLCASSLAGLFPEAFFGQGTRLTVV.